This T cell receptor (beta chain) was retrieved from a study of T cells in Graves' hyperthyroidism and ophthalmopathy. Study outcomes and limitations: Ophthalmopathy was distinguished from stable hyperthyroidism by 13 V-J signatures. Most thyroid clonotypes expanded above 0.001 appeared in blood too.

The count of this clonotype is one. Its specificity is unknown. This sequence may be a read error, since a much larger clone differs from it by one base. The authors deemed Graves' hyperthyroidism stable absent ophthalmopathy progression within 18 months. Patients aged 18 to 65 with hyperthyroidism were newly diagnosed, with duration under 2 months. Template material for amplifying TCR beta CDR3 regions consisted of RNA transcripts. The primer set for the first-round RT-PCR of the TCR CDR3 was HTBI. MiXCR was run by TCRdb on the multiplex PCR reads, yielding one entry per CDR3 protein. The table includes approximately 500,000 distinct CDR3 sequences, around 45% detected once. The length of the CDR3 is 14 residues. CDR1 and CDR2 (germline): DFQATT, SNEGSKA (reference sequence).

The rearrangement joins TRBV20-1 to TRBJ2-2, with a weak D call TRBD2 (5 bases). The specimen sequenced was peripheral blood or thyroid tissue (not recorded which). The source of this sequence is a woman aged 18-29 years with Graves' hyperthyroidism. This CDR3 is CSARPPSATGELVF. The CDR3 coding sequence is TGCAGTGCTAGGCCCCCTTCGGCCACCGGGGAGCTGGTTTTT.